These T cell receptor beta chains were read from a single sample in a study of T cell responses to AZD1222 COVID-19 vaccine. The repertoire was sequenced with immunoSEQ multiplex PCR; TCRdb's copy has only in-frame clones and lacks some. The sample has over 95,000 clones; about 86% are singletons. This material consisted of peripheral blood, taken on day 0 of AZD1222 vaccination. The origin of the receptors is an adult in good health. Each CDR3 is given with its conserved first and last residue. D genes are given only for firm matches. Clone size is shown for a subset of rows, as once, few, many or a class of expanded clone.

clone size: -
V gene: TRBV10-3
J gene: TRBJ1-4
D gene: TRBD1
CDR3 protein: CAISESGTGVEKLFF
CDR3 DNA: TGTGCCATCAGTGAGTCCGGGACAGGGGTGGAAAAACTGTTTTTT

clone size: -
V gene: TRBV19
J gene: TRBJ1-5
D gene: TRBD1
CDR3 protein: CASTTGGNQPQHF
CDR3 DNA: TGTGCCAGCACGACAGGGGGCAATCAGCCCCAGCATTTT

clone size: -
V gene: TRBV28
J gene: TRBJ1-2
D gene: -
CDR3 protein: CASSFLGFSLYGYTF
CDR3 DNA: TGTGCCAGCAGTTTTCTTGGGTTTAGTCTTTATGGCTACACCTTC

clone size: -
V gene: TRBV12-3/TRBV12-4
J gene: TRBJ2-7
D gene: -
CDR3 protein: CASSSPTRGEQYF
CDR3 DNA: TGTGCCAGCAGTTCCCCGACGAGGGGTGAGCAGTACTTC

clone size: -
V gene: TRBV10-3
J gene: TRBJ1-2
D gene: -
CDR3 protein: CAIIPDTLGYGYTF
CDR3 DNA: TGTGCCATCATCCCGGACACGCTTGGGTATGGCTACACCTTC

clone size: -
V gene: TRBV27
J gene: TRBJ2-7
D gene: TRBD2
CDR3 protein: CASWGAGGPNEQYF
CDR3 DNA: TGTGCGAGTTGGGGGGCGGGAGGGCCAAACGAGCAGTACTTC

clone size: -
V gene: TRBV6-5
J gene: TRBJ1-3
D gene: TRBD1
CDR3 protein: CASSWDRGNTIYF
CDR3 DNA: TGTGCCAGCAGTTGGGACAGAGGAAACACCATATATTTT

clone size: -
V gene: TRBV5-4
J gene: TRBJ2-7
D gene: TRBD2
CDR3 protein: CASSLDQRGTYEQYF
CDR3 DNA: TGTGCCAGCAGCTTGGACCAGCGGGGAACCTACGAGCAGTACTTC

clone size: -
V gene: TRBV4-3
J gene: TRBJ1-1
D gene: -
CDR3 protein: CASSQDSGGERGTEAFF
CDR3 DNA: TGCGCCAGCAGCCAAGATTCGGGGGGGGAACGCGGCACTGAAGCTTTCTTT

clone size: -
V gene: TRBV5-4
J gene: TRBJ2-7
D gene: -
CDR3 protein: CASSLVGTYEQYF
CDR3 DNA: TGTGCCAGCAGCTTGGTTGGGACCTACGAGCAGTACTTC

clone size: -
V gene: TRBV3-1/TRBV3-2
J gene: TRBJ1-6
D gene: TRBD1
CDR3 protein: CASSQATGRTSPLHF
CDR3 DNA: TGTGCCAGCAGCCAAGCGACAGGGAGAACTTCACCCCTCCACTTT

clone size: -
V gene: TRBV28
J gene: TRBJ1-3
D gene: -
CDR3 protein: CASSEGRPPGNTIYF
CDR3 DNA: TGTGCCAGCAGCGAAGGCCGACCCCCTGGAAACACCATATATTTT

clone size: -
V gene: TRBV13
J gene: TRBJ2-1
D gene: -
CDR3 protein: CASSLLGNNEQFF
CDR3 DNA: TGTGCCAGCAGCTTACTAGGAAACAATGAGCAGTTCTTC

clone size: few
V gene: TRBV7-9
J gene: TRBJ2-7
D gene: -
CDR3 protein: CASSIDFYEQYF
CDR3 DNA: TGTGCCAGCAGCATCGACTTCTACGAGCAGTACTTC

clone size: once
V gene: TRBV15
J gene: TRBJ2-5
D gene: TRBD1
CDR3 protein: CATSGTGGWGEETQYF
CDR3 DNA: TGTGCCACCAGCGGGACAGGGGGCTGGGGTGAAGAGACCCAGTACTTC

clone size: -
V gene: TRBV7-3
J gene: TRBJ2-1
D gene: -
CDR3 protein: CASSLGSDNEQFF
CDR3 DNA: TGTGCCAGCAGCTTAGGTAGCGACAATGAGCAGTTCTTC